A selection of T cell receptor beta chains follows, all from one sample in a study of T cell repertoires in cytomegalovirus infection. TCRdb re-derived calls from the reads in MiXCR, one entry per CDR3 protein. Here the sample spans approximately 280,000 distinct CDR3 sequences, 22% being singletons. The antigens these receptors bind are not known. The sample was cultured PBMCs, taken from culture after CMV antigen stimulation. All receptors come from a human donor in good health (CMV status not recorded). Some clones in this sample may be carry-over from other donors' samples. Each CDR3 is given with its conserved first and last residue. The order of the fields is clone size, J gene, D gene, V gene, CDR3 length, CDR3 protein, CDR3 DNA. D genes are given only for firm matches. Size values are once, few and many counts, or a class for expanded clones, and some rows have none.

>NA|TRBJ2-7|TRBD2|TRBV29-1|15
CSVAVWLAESYEQYF
TGCAGCGTTGCCGTTTGGCTAGCGGAATCCTACGAGCAGTACTTC
>NA|TRBJ1-1|NA|TRBV4-1|14
CASSHPPSGPEAFF
TGCGCCAGCAGCCACCCCCCAAGTGGGCCTGAAGCTTTCTTT
>many|TRBJ1-1|TRBD1|TRBV4-1|17
CASSHQPGTGMNTEAFF
TGCGCCAGCAGCCATCAACCCGGGACAGGGATGAACACTGAAGCTTTCTTT
>many|TRBJ2-3|TRBD2|TRBV28|16
CASSTLAGGGTDTQYF
TGTGCCAGCAGTACTCTAGCGGGAGGAGGCACAGATACGCAGTATTTT
>NA|TRBJ2-1|NA|TRBV6-5|16
CASSYDAGEVGNEQFF
TGTGCCAGCAGTTACGATGCCGGGGAGGTAGGAAATGAGCAGTTCTTC
>NA|TRBJ1-2|NA|TRBV12-3/TRBV12-4|15
CASSLFGRPSNGYTF
TGTGCCAGCAGTTTATTTGGCAGACCAAGTAATGGCTACACCTTC
>NA|TRBJ1-2|NA|TRBV4-2|14
CASSQEVRNYGYTF
TGTGCCAGCAGCCAAGAGGTCAGGAACTATGGCTACACCTTC
>few|TRBJ2-3|NA|TRBV11-2|12
CASSLVARTQYF
TGTGCCAGCAGCTTAGTTGCGCGTACGCAGTATTTT
>few|TRBJ2-2|NA|TRBV5-1|14
CASSLEGGVGELFF
TGCGCCAGCAGCTTGGAGGGCGGCGTCGGGGAGCTGTTTTTT
>many|TRBJ1-1|NA|TRBV12-3/TRBV12-4|14
CASAITGSNTEAFF
TGTGCCAGCGCTATCACAGGATCGAACACTGAAGCTTTCTTT
>few|TRBJ1-1|TRBD1|TRBV10-3|14
CAISDSGGMTEAFF
TGTGCCATCAGTGACTCAGGGGGGATGACTGAAGCTTTCTTT
>NA|TRBJ2-2|NA|TRBV12-3/TRBV12-4|17
CASSLARRGSNTGELFF
TGTGCCAGCAGTTTAGCGCGACGGGGAAGCAACACCGGGGAGCTGTTTTTT
>NA|TRBJ1-3|NA|TRBV19|18
CASVFGPGRRKERNTIYF
TGTGCCAGCGTGTTCGGACCCGGCCGACGGAAGGAAAGAAACACCATATATTTT
>many|TRBJ1-1|TRBD1|TRBV11-3|14
CASSPDRVATEAFF
TGTGCCAGCAGCCCGGACAGGGTGGCGACTGAAGCTTTCTTT
>NA|TRBJ2-5|TRBD2|TRBV6-5|17
CASSFSGRTIRPETQYF
TGTGCCAGCAGTTTTAGCGGGAGGACAATTCGCCCAGAGACCCAGTACTTC
>NA|TRBJ2-1|NA|TRBV7-6|13
CVSSSLRSNEQFF
TGTGTCAGCAGCTCATTAAGGTCCAATGAGCAGTTCTTC
>few|TRBJ2-1|NA|TRBV9|13
CASSVETWNEQFF
TGTGCCAGCAGCGTAGAGACATGGAATGAGCAGTTCTTC
>few|TRBJ2-1|NA|TRBV19|16
CASSSTMDRFYNEQFF
TGTGCCAGTAGTTCAACAATGGACAGATTTTACAATGAGCAGTTCTTC
>NA|TRBJ2-2|NA|TRBV5-1|13
CASSLAGGGELFF
TGCGCCAGCAGCTTGGCCGGGGGCGGGGAGCTGTTTTTT
>once|TRBJ2-1|NA|TRBV20-1|15
CSARVGLAEYNEQFF
TGCAGTGCTAGAGTGGGGCTAGCAGAATACAATGAGCAGTTCTTC
>few|TRBJ2-1|TRBD2|TRBV10-3|14
CAIAGDLAYNEQFF
TGTGCCATCGCGGGAGACCTCGCCTACAATGAGCAGTTCTTC
>many|TRBJ2-7|NA|TRBV12-3/TRBV12-4|12
CASSLEDYEQYF
TGTGCCAGCAGTTTGGAAGATTACGAGCAGTACTTC